The rows below give T cell receptor beta chains drawn from one sample of a study of cytomegalovirus exposure and HLA in healthy donors. Profiled with immunoSEQ multiplex PCR; TCRdb holds only in-frame clones, not every one. Of roughly 200,000 clones listed, approximately 82% are singletons. The sequencing input was PBMCs. The receptors come from a woman aged 40 to 50 in good health and CMV-seronegative. Both conserved end residues are part of each CDR3. Each record gives: clone size, J gene, V gene, D gene, CDR3 protein, CDR3 DNA. A D gene is named only where the DNA matches it firmly. Size tells how often a clone was seen (once, few, many) or the class of an expanded clone, and some rows leave it out.

>.|TRBJ1-6|TRBV7-9|TRBD1
CASSRDRGDNSPLHF
TGTGCCAGCAGCCGAGACAGGGGGGATAATTCACCCCTCCACTTT
>.|TRBJ1-5|TRBV6-5|.
CASTQGLDQPQHF
TGTGCCAGCACACAGGGTCTGGATCAGCCCCAGCATTTT
>.|TRBJ2-5|TRBV25-1|TRBD1
CASSKQTGVEGETQYF
TGTGCCAGCAGTAAACAGACAGGGGTGGAAGGAGAGACCCAGTACTTC
>few|TRBJ2-4|TRBV2|.
CASSEAYRQYF
TGTGCCAGCAGTGAAGCGTACAGGCAGTACTTC
>.|TRBJ1-5|TRBV18|.
CASSPSVQPRGSNQPQHF
TGTGCCAGCTCACCAAGCGTTCAACCTAGGGGAAGCAATCAGCCCCAGCATTTT
>.|TRBJ2-1|TRBV5-1|TRBD1
CASSGRWTGLGEQQFF
TGCGCCAGCAGCGGGAGATGGACAGGTTTAGGGGAGCAGCAGTTCTTC
>.|TRBJ1-2|TRBV6-5|.
CASSYSGGGDGYTF
TGTGCCAGCAGCTACTCCGGCGGGGGTGATGGCTACACCTTC
>.|TRBJ2-3|TRBV7-3|TRBD1
CASSITTGRGTDTQYF
TGTGCCAGCAGCATAACGACAGGGCGAGGAACAGATACGCAGTATTTT
>few|TRBJ1-1|TRBV5-6|.
CASSLGASSMNTEAFF
TGTGCCAGCAGCTTGGGGGCAAGCTCTATGAACACTGAAGCTTTCTTT
>.|TRBJ2-1|TRBV9|TRBD1
CASRPGQGAPNEQFF
TGTGCCAGCCGGCCGGGACAGGGGGCTCCGAATGAGCAGTTCTTC
>.|TRBJ2-2|TRBV10-1|TRBD2
CASSELAGGKGGAGELFF
TGCGCCAGCAGTGAGTTAGCGGGGGGCAAAGGTGGGGCCGGGGAGCTGTTTTTT
>.|TRBJ1-6|TRBV30|.
CAWSPPDRGNSPLHF
TGTGCCTGGAGCCCCCCCGACCGAGGAAATTCACCCCTCCACTTT
>.|TRBJ1-1|TRBV5-1|.
CASSLSVQLNTEAFF
TGCGCCAGCAGCTTGTCAGTACAGCTGAACACTGAAGCTTTCTTT
>.|TRBJ2-3|TRBV7-3|TRBD2
CASSLTSGGTTDTQYF
TGTGCCAGCAGCCTGACTAGCGGGGGGACCACAGATACGCAGTATTTT
>.|TRBJ2-1|TRBV5-1|.
CASSFQNSHNEQFF
TGCGCCAGCAGCTTTCAAAACAGCCACAATGAGCAGTTCTTC
>.|TRBJ1-1|TRBV7-6|.
CASSLATGEGDNTEAFF
TGTGCCAGCAGCTTAGCTACGGGGGAGGGCGATAACACTGAAGCTTTCTTT
>.|TRBJ2-7|TRBV19|.
CASSPTVLPGDEQYF
TGTGCCAGTAGTCCTACCGTGCTCCCGGGGGACGAGCAGTACTTC
>.|TRBJ1-6|TRBV27|.
CASSPAGINNSPLHF
TGTGCCAGCAGCCCAGCGGGGATAAATAATTCACCCCTCCACTTT
>.|TRBJ1-2|TRBV7-9|TRBD1
CASSFAGQGRMEGYTF
TGTGCCAGCAGCTTCGCCGGACAGGGACGAATGGAGGGCTACACCTTC
>.|TRBJ1-5|TRBV2|.
CASSDKGRDQPQHF
TGTGCCAGCAGTGACAAGGGGCGCGATCAGCCCCAGCATTTT
>.|TRBJ2-1|TRBV15|.
CATSSWTETNNEQFF
TGTGCCACCAGCAGTTGGACAGAAACCAACAATGAGCAGTTCTTC
>.|TRBJ2-7|TRBV2|TRBD2
CASSEQIAGGPKQYF
TGTGCCAGCAGTGAACAGATAGCGGGGGGGCCCAAGCAGTACTTC
>.|TRBJ2-3|TRBV11-3|.
CASTLTGVDTQYF
TGTGCCAGCACCCTGACGGGGGTAGATACGCAGTATTTT
>.|TRBJ1-1|TRBV18|.
CASSYLGLEAFF
TGTGCCAGCTCCTACCTGGGACTTGAAGCTTTCTTT
>.|TRBJ1-3|TRBV10-3|TRBD1
CAISESANRGGNTIYF
TGTGCCATCAGTGAGTCGGCGAACAGGGGTGGAAACACCATATATTTT
>.|TRBJ1-2|TRBV5-4|TRBD1
CASSLAGTGYGGYTF
TGTGCCAGCAGCTTGGCCGGGACAGGGTATGGGGGCTACACCTTC
>few|TRBJ2-5|TRBV30|.
CAWSVGGGLQETQYF
TGTGCCTGGAGTGTGGGCGGGGGCCTCCAAGAGACCCAGTACTTC
>.|TRBJ1-3|TRBV5-4|.
CASSLGALGNTIYF
TGTGCCAGCAGCCTGGGAGCTCTCGGAAACACCATATATTTT
>few|TRBJ2-2|TRBV28|TRBD2
CASSLRTHSGGATGELFF
TGTGCCAGCAGTTTAAGAACCCATAGCGGGGGGGCGACCGGGGAGCTGTTTTTT
>.|TRBJ1-1|TRBV19|TRBD1
CASSIVPGQKGVTEAFF
TGTGCCAGTAGTATCGTCCCGGGACAGAAGGGGGTCACTGAAGCTTTCTTT
>.|TRBJ2-7|TRBV5-6|.
CASNLGSSYEQYF
TGTGCCAGCAATCTGGGCAGTTCCTACGAGCAGTACTTC
>.|TRBJ2-7|TRBV4-2|TRBD2
CASNPGGGIYEQYF
TGTGCCAGCAACCCGGGGGGGGGAATCTACGAGCAGTACTTC
>.|TRBJ2-3|TRBV5-4|.
CASSLGASALGTDTQYF
TGTGCCAGCAGCTTGGGGGCTAGCGCCCTCGGCACAGATACGCAGTATTTT
>.|TRBJ2-7|TRBV7-9|TRBD1
CASSPTGGYEQYF
TGTGCCAGCAGCCCAACAGGGGGATACGAGCAGTACTTC
>once|TRBJ1-1|TRBV7-9|TRBD1
CASSTRDRVAEAFF
TGTGCCAGCAGCACCCGGGACAGGGTGGCGGAAGCTTTCTTT
>.|TRBJ2-1|TRBV4-2|.
CASSRQGTYSYNEQFF
TGTGCCAGCAGCCGACAAGGGACTTACTCCTACAATGAGCAGTTCTTC
>.|TRBJ1-1|TRBV27|.
CASSLAQGTEAFF
TGTGCCAGCAGTTTAGCCCAGGGCACTGAAGCTTTCTTT
>.|TRBJ1-5|TRBV7-8|TRBD1
CASRKQGANQPQHF
TGTGCCAGCAGAAAGCAGGGGGCGAATCAGCCCCAGCATTTT
>.|TRBJ2-2|TRBV28|TRBD1
CASSLAGQGKTGELFF
TGTGCCAGCAGTTTAGCGGGACAGGGAAAGACCGGGGAGCTGTTTTTT
>.|TRBJ2-3|TRBV18|TRBD2
CASSPPSGPDTQYF
TGTGCCAGCTCACCACCTAGCGGGCCAGATACGCAGTATTTT
>.|TRBJ1-2|TRBV5-1|TRBD1
CASSLDTTGGIYGYTF
TGCGCCAGCAGCTTAGACACTACAGGGGGAATTTATGGCTACACCTTC
>once|TRBJ2-5|TRBV11-3|TRBD2
CASSSAGGRETQYF
TGTGCCAGCAGCTCGGCGGGGGGGCGGGAGACCCAGTACTTC
>.|TRBJ2-3|TRBV5-1|TRBD2
CASRGLAGPTDTQYF
TGCGCCAGCAGGGGGCTAGCGGGTCCTACAGATACGCAGTATTTT
>.|TRBJ1-2|TRBV12-5|TRBD1
CASDDRGLGYTF
TGTGCTAGTGACGACAGGGGTTTGGGCTACACCTTC
>.|TRBJ2-5|TRBV7-9|.
CASGGGPQGFLSWAQYF
.
>.|TRBJ1-2|TRBV7-9|.
CASSLEVTGLGYTF
TGTGCCAGCAGCTTAGAAGTAACAGGCCTGGGCTACACCTTC
>.|TRBJ1-2|TRBV19|.
CASSITAPLNYGYTF
TGTGCCAGTAGTATCACAGCCCCTCTCAACTATGGCTACACCTTC
>.|TRBJ2-7|TRBV19|.
CASSIGNRVGPYEQYF
TGTGCCAGTAGTATAGGCAACAGGGTAGGGCCCTACGAGCAGTACTTC
>.|TRBJ2-5|TRBV6-5|TRBD2
CASSPGGAGTQYF
TGTGCCAGCAGCCCCGGGGGGGCCGGGACCCAGTACTTC
>.|TRBJ1-1|TRBV19|.
CASTPTGVVTEAFF
TGTGCCAGTACCCCTACGGGGGTTGTCACTGAAGCTTTCTTT
>.|TRBJ2-3|TRBV4-3|.
CASSQRTAQDTQYF
TGCGCCAGCAGCCAACGGACAGCTCAGGATACGCAGTATTTT